A selection of T cell receptor beta chains follows, all from one sample in a study of shared clonotypes between healthy human individuals. Profiling relied on immunoSEQ multiplex PCR, and the TCRdb table lists in-frame clones only, not all of them. Of some 500,000 clones detected, 90% to 97% appear once; the ten largest clones hold about 0.054%. Specimen: naive CD4+ T cells sorted from blood. The receptors originated from a woman younger than 45 in good health. Each CDR3 is given with its conserved first and last residue. The D gene is left open where the match is weak. Part of the rows lack a size; the others show once, few, many or a class for expanded clones.

>TRBJ2-1|NA|TRBV4-1|TRBD2
TGCGCCAGCAGCCTACTAGCGGGAGTGGGCAATGAGCAGTTCTTC
CASSLLAGVGNEQFF
>TRBJ2-3|NA|TRBV4-1|NA
TGCGCCAGCAGCCCCCTCACAGGGCCCCCAGATACGCAGTATTTT
CASSPLTGPPDTQYF
>TRBJ2-1|NA|TRBV9|TRBD1
TGTGCCAGCAGCCCAGGGGGCGGGCAAGGCGATGAGCAGTTCTTC
CASSPGGGQGDEQFF
>TRBJ2-3|NA|TRBV11-3|NA
TGTGCCAGCAGCCACCGGTACGCGGATACGCAGTATTTT
CASSHRYADTQYF
>TRBJ1-1|NA|TRBV7-9|NA
TGTGCCAGCAGCTTAGCGCTAGGTACTGAAGCTTTCTTT
CASSLALGTEAFF
>TRBJ2-7|NA|TRBV6-9|TRBD1
TGTGCCAGCAGTTATTATGGTAGTCTGGGGACAGGGGGCGACGAGCAGTACTTC
CASSYYGSLGTGGDEQYF
>TRBJ2-5|NA|TRBV2|TRBD1
TGTGCCATCACGAGACAGGGGACCCGAGGGGAGACCCAGTACTTC
CAITRQGTRGETQYF
>TRBJ1-2|NA|TRBV5-6|NA
TGTGCCAGCAGCTTGGGTTCCGCTAACTATGGCTACACCTTC
CASSLGSANYGYTF
>TRBJ2-7|NA|TRBV2|NA
TGTGCCAGCAGCACCCGGGACGACTCCTACGAGCAGTACTTC
CASSTRDDSYEQYF
>TRBJ1-4|NA|TRBV5-1|TRBD1
TGCGCCAGCAGCTTCGGACAGGCAACTAATGAAAAACTGTTTTTT
CASSFGQATNEKLFF
>TRBJ2-1|NA|TRBV10-3|TRBD2
TGTGCCATCCCCTTTCGGGCTAGCGGGAGAGTCCTCAATGAGCAGTTCTTC
CAIPFRASGRVLNEQFF
>TRBJ2-2|NA|TRBV6-1|NA
TGTGCCAGCAGTGATATCCCGTACAATCGGGTGGGGAACACCGGGGAGCTGTTTTTT
CASSDIPYNRVGNTGELFF
>TRBJ1-1|NA|TRBV7-2|NA
TGTGCCAGCAGCTTTGGTGGATTGAACACTGAAGCTTTCTTT
CASSFGGLNTEAFF
>TRBJ1-2|NA|TRBV28|NA
TGTGCCAGCAGTTTATCACGTGGCTACACCTTC
CASSLSRGYTF
>TRBJ2-7|NA|TRBV28|TRBD1
TGTGCCAGCAGTACTCAGGGGGTGCCCCCCTACGAGCAGTACTTC
CASSTQGVPPYEQYF
>TRBJ2-3|NA|TRBV19|TRBD1
TGTGCCAGTAGTAGGGGGACAGGCACAGATACGCAGTATTTT
CASSRGTGTDTQYF
>TRBJ2-3|NA|TRBV7-6|TRBD2
TGTGCCAGCAGTCTAGGGACTAGCGGGAGGCGCACAGATACGCAGTATTTT
CASSLGTSGRRTDTQYF
>TRBJ2-1|NA|TRBV6-1|NA
TGTGCCAGCAGTGGATCACTGGTGAGCTCCTACAATGAGCAGTTCTTC
CASSGSLVSSYNEQFF
>TRBJ1-1|NA|TRBV5-5|NA
TGTGCCAGCAGCGGCTACGGTGGATGGGACACTGAAGCTTTCTTT
CASSGYGGWDTEAFF
>TRBJ1-5|NA|TRBV28|NA
TGTGCCAGCAAGGACACATATACCTACATAAGCAATCAGCCCCAGCATTTT
CASKDTYTYISNQPQHF
>TRBJ2-7|NA|TRBV7-6|TRBD1
TGTGCCAGCAGCGCGGGACAGGCAAGCTCCTACGAGCAGTACTTC
CASSAGQASSYEQYF
>TRBJ1-2|NA|TRBV27|TRBD1
TGTGCCACCCGAGACCGGGACAGACACTATGGCTACACCTTC
CATRDRDRHYGYTF
>TRBJ2-2|NA|TRBV7-9|TRBD2
TGTGCCAGCAGCTTAGTTGGTTCAGGACTAGCATCTGTCGGGGAGCTGTTTTTT
CASSLVGSGLASVGELFF
>TRBJ2-7|once|TRBV27|NA
TGTGCCAGCAGTTTATTCGGGTCCCCCCAGTACTTC
CASSLFGSPQYF
>TRBJ1-1|NA|TRBV28|TRBD1
TGTGCCACCGGACCGGGACAGGGCCTTGAAGCTTTCTTT
CATGPGQGLEAFF
>TRBJ1-1|NA|TRBV16|NA
TGTGCCAGCAGCCAATGGCACCAGAACACTGAAGCTTTCTTT
CASSQWHQNTEAFF
>TRBJ2-7|NA|TRBV2|NA
TGTGCCAGCAGGGGGGACTTGAGCTACGAGCAGTACTTC
CASRGDLSYEQYF
>TRBJ2-3|NA|TRBV7-2|TRBD2
TGTGCCAGCAGCCCTGGACTCGGAGCGGGAGGCAACTCCGATACGCAGTATTTT
CASSPGLGAGGNSDTQYF
>TRBJ2-3|NA|TRBV5-1|TRBD2
TGCGCCAGCAGCAGTAGCGGGAGGCGGACAGATACGCAGTATTTT
CASSSSGRRTDTQYF
>TRBJ1-2|NA|TRBV6-6|TRBD1
TGTGCCAGCAGTCTTACAGGGGGCCCTACCTATGGCTACACCTTC
CASSLTGGPTYGYTF
>TRBJ2-1|NA|TRBV7-2|NA
TGTGCCGGCCAGAGGCACCGAATCTACAATGAGCAGTTCTTC
CAGQRHRIYNEQFF
>TRBJ2-1|NA|TRBV19|TRBD2
TGTGCCAGTAAATCTTCCGGCGGGAGCTACAATGAGCAGTTCTTC
CASKSSGGSYNEQFF
>TRBJ2-5|NA|TRBV7-2|NA
TGTGCCAGCAGCTTAGCAGATTGGGAGACCCAGTACTTC
CASSLADWETQYF
>TRBJ2-2|NA|TRBV18|TRBD1
TGTGCCAGCTCCCCAGGACAGGCCAACACCGGGGAGCTGTTTTTT
CASSPGQANTGELFF
>TRBJ1-6|NA|TRBV2|NA
TGTGCCAGCAGTCCACACCTCAATTCACCCCTCCACTTT
CASSPHLNSPLHF
>TRBJ1-3|once|TRBV5-1|TRBD1
TGCGCCAGCAGCTCCCGGGACAGGGGGTTTGGAAACACCATATATTTT
CASSSRDRGFGNTIYF
>TRBJ1-6|NA|TRBV18|NA
TGTGCCAGCTCACCTTTAGGGAGGAATTCACCCCTCCACTTT
CASSPLGRNSPLHF
>TRBJ2-1|NA|TRBV10-2|TRBD2
TGCGCCAGCAGTGAGCTAGCGGAGGGAGGCAATGAGCAGTTCTTC
CASSELAEGGNEQFF
>TRBJ2-7|once|TRBV2|TRBD2
TGTGCCAGCAGAGATATAGCGGGAGTGACCTACGAGCAGTACTTC
CASRDIAGVTYEQYF
>TRBJ2-3|NA|TRBV5-4|TRBD2
TGTGCCAGCATCACCGCGGGAGCGGGGACAGATACGCAGTATTTT
CASITAGAGTDTQYF
>TRBJ2-7|NA|TRBV5-6|NA
TGTGCCAGCAGCTGGGGAGTAGCGGCTACCTACGAGCAGTACTTC
CASSWGVAATYEQYF
>TRBJ2-1|NA|TRBV5-1|NA
TGCGCCAGCAGCCCCGTTGGCCTCTCCTACAATGAGCAGTTCTTC
CASSPVGLSYNEQFF
>TRBJ2-5|NA|TRBV28|NA
TGTGCCAGCAGTTTCCCGGCTTTACAAGAGACCCAGTACTTC
CASSFPALQETQYF
>TRBJ2-5|NA|TRBV5-1|NA
TGCGCCAGCAGTCGAACGGGCGGGATGGGAGAGACCCAGTACTTC
CASSRTGGMGETQYF
>TRBJ2-1|NA|TRBV6-5|TRBD1
TGTGCCAGCACCTCAGGGGGCCCACGACATGAGCAGTTCTTC
CASTSGGPRHEQFF
>TRBJ1-3|NA|TRBV7-9|NA
TGTGCCAGCAGCAGAGTGGGGGGCTCTGGAAACACCATATATTTT
CASSRVGGSGNTIYF
>TRBJ1-3|NA|TRBV14|TRBD1
TGTGCCAGCAGCCAAGTCGGACAGGGGAACACCATATATTTT
CASSQVGQGNTIYF
>TRBJ2-6|NA|TRBV7-8|TRBD1
TGTGCCAGCAGCCAGCTGGGACAGGGGGCTTTTGGGGCCAACGTCCTGACTTTC
CASSQLGQGAFGANVLTF